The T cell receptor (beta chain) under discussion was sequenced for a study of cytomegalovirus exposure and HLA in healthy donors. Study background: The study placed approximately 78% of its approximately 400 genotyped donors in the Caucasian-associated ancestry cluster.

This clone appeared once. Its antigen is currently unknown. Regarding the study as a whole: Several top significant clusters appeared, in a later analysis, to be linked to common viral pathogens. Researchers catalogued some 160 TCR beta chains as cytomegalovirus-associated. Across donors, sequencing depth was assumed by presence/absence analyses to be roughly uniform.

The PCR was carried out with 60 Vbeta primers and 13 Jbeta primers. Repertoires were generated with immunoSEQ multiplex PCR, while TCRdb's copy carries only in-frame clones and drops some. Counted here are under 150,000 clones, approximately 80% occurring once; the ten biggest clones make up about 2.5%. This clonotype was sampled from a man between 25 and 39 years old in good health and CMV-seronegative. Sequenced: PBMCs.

The CDR3 nucleotides read TGTGCCAGTAGTTTGGACAAGCGCTCCTACGAGCAGTACTTC. Its translation: CASSLDKRSYEQYF. The chain is built from TRBV19 and TRBJ2-7, with a tentative D call TRBD1 (5 bases). The CDR3 is made up of 14 amino acids. V was pared by 5 bases and J by 0 bases, with 11 bases between. CDR1 is LNHDA and CDR2 is SQIVND in the germline V gene (reference sequence).